The rows below give T cell receptor beta chains drawn from one sample of a study of multiple sclerosis patients with progressive multifocal leukoencephalopathy. Libraries were prepared by immunoSEQ multiplex PCR; TCRdb keeps only in-frame clonotypes and omits some of them. The repertoire holds tens of thousands of clones, with roughly 87% as singletons. The specimen was PBMCs, collected from a patient treated with natalizumab. The receptors here all came from a human donor with progressive multifocal leukoencephalopathy. The CDR3 runs from the conserved cysteine through the conserved F or W. D genes are given only for firm matches. Clone size appears in some rows only: once, few, many, or a class for an expanded clone.

v_gene	abundance	j_gene	len	d_gene	CDR3aa	CDR3nt
TRBV6-1	NA	TRBJ2-6	14	NA	CASTQGSGANVLTF	TGTGCCAGCACTCAGGGGTCTGGGGCCAACGTCCTGACTTTC
TRBV9	NA	TRBJ2-1	16	TRBD1	CASSGPGQGAWDEQFF	TGTGCCAGCAGCGGTCCGGGACAGGGGGCGTGGGATGAGCAGTTCTTC
TRBV6-6	NA	TRBJ2-7	14	NA	CASKEGPLTYEQYF	TGTGCCAGCAAGGAGGGGCCCCTCACCTACGAGCAGTACTTC
TRBV5-1	once	TRBJ2-7	15	TRBD2	CASTTSGSRVDEQYF	TGCGCCAGCACGACTAGCGGGAGCCGTGTCGACGAGCAGTACTTC
TRBV5-1	NA	TRBJ1-2	19	NA	CASSLSLGGAEVRNYGYTF	TGCGCCAGCAGCTTATCATTAGGGGGGGCCGAGGTTCGGAACTATGGCTACACCTTC
TRBV7-2	NA	TRBJ1-2	13	TRBD1	CASSFPGQGGYTF	TGTGCCAGCAGCTTCCCGGGACAGGGTGGCTACACCTTC
TRBV7-8	NA	TRBJ1-1	14	NA	CASSSGGLILEAFF	TGTGCCAGCAGCTCGGGGGGCCTTATACTTGAAGCTTTCTTT
TRBV4-3	NA	TRBJ2-3	16	NA	CASSQGTGTYTDTQYF	TGCGCCAGCAGCCAAGGGACCGGGACCTACACAGATACGCAGTATTTT
TRBV6-6	once	TRBJ1-2	13	NA	CATLSGGEGGYTF	TGTGCCACCCTCTCGGGAGGGGAGGGAGGCTACACCTTC
TRBV5-4	NA	TRBJ2-5	14	TRBD2	CASSLGLAGAAQYF	TGTGCCAGCAGCTTGGGACTAGCGGGAGCTGCGCAGTACTTC
TRBV6-1	NA	TRBJ2-7	12	NA	CASKEGTYEQYF	TGTGCCAGCAAGGAGGGCACCTACGAGCAGTACTTC
TRBV13	NA	TRBJ1-2	14	TRBD1	CASSPTGQSYGYTF	TGTGCCAGCAGCCCGACAGGGCAAAGCTATGGCTACACCTTC
TRBV28	once	TRBJ1-1	14	NA	CASNPHGRLTEAFF	TGTGCCAGCAACCCCCATGGCAGGTTAACTGAAGCTTTCTTT
TRBV5-6	NA	TRBJ1-1	14	NA	CASNEGPRGTEAFF	TGTGCCAGCAACGAGGGACCAAGGGGAACTGAAGCTTTCTTT
TRBV5-4	NA	TRBJ1-1	15	NA	CASSLVPDMNTEAFF	TGTGCCAGCAGCTTGGTCCCCGACATGAACACTGAAGCTTTCTTT
TRBV25-1	NA	TRBJ2-3	16	TRBD2	CASSEQLAASTDTQYF	TGTGCCAGCAGTGAACAACTAGCGGCTAGCACAGATACGCAGTATTTT
TRBV7-7	NA	TRBJ2-2	15	TRBD2	CASSMTSGRPGELFF	TGTGCCAGCAGCATGACTAGCGGGAGACCCGGGGAGCTGTTTTTT
TRBV10-3	NA	TRBJ1-4	13	NA	CAISASGDEKLFF	TGTGCCATCAGTGCCTCTGGAGATGAAAAACTGTTTTTT
TRBV6-4	once	TRBJ2-1	16	NA	CASSDSGGPINNEQFF	TGTGCCAGCAGTGACTCTGGGGGGCCCATCAACAATGAGCAGTTCTTC
TRBV2	NA	TRBJ2-1	16	TRBD2	CASRRETSGNYNEQFF	TGTGCCAGCAGGCGTGAGACTAGCGGGAATTACAATGAGCAGTTCTTC
TRBV28	NA	TRBJ2-2	16	TRBD2	CASSLGLAGNTGELFF	TGTGCCAGCAGTTTAGGACTAGCGGGGAACACCGGGGAGCTGTTTTTT
TRBV10-2	few	TRBJ1-1	13	TRBD1	CASSEPWDSEAFF	TGCGCCAGCAGTGAGCCTTGGGACAGCGAAGCTTTCTTT
TRBV6-6	NA	TRBJ2-3	11	NA	CASGGEDMAYF	TGTGCCAGCGGCGGGGAGGACATGGCGTATTTT
TRBV6-6	NA	TRBJ1-5	16	NA	CASRTLRANGDQPQHF	TGTGCCAGCAGAACCCTGCGGGCCAATGGAGATCAGCCCCAGCATTTT
TRBV13	NA	TRBJ2-1	14	TRBD2	CASREAGGVNEQFF	TGTGCCAGCAGGGAAGCGGGAGGGGTAAATGAGCAGTTCTTC
TRBV9	NA	TRBJ2-1	15	NA	CASSSRVAPYNEQFF	TGTGCCAGCAGCTCCAGGGTAGCCCCCTACAATGAGCAGTTCTTC
TRBV6-5	NA	TRBJ2-5	15	TRBD2	CASSYRGLAGWVADF	TGTGCCAGCAGTTACCGGGGACTAGCGGGCTGGGTTGCAGACTTC
TRBV5-1	NA	TRBJ2-5	13	NA	CASSLSARETQYF	TGCGCCAGCAGCTTGTCAGCCCGAGAGACCCAGTACTTC
TRBV12-5	NA	TRBJ2-7	13	NA	CASGVGVSYEQYF	TGTGCTAGTGGTGTTGGGGTCTCCTACGAGCAGTACTTC
TRBV14	NA	TRBJ2-7	14	NA	CASSPPGRNYEQYF	TGTGCCAGCAGCCCACCGGGACGGAACTACGAGCAGTACTTC
TRBV5-6	NA	TRBJ1-1	15	NA	CASSIMHSLNTEAFF	TGTGCCAGCAGCATAATGCACAGTCTGAACACTGAAGCTTTCTTT
TRBV27	NA	TRBJ2-3	15	TRBD2	CASSPLAGGVDTQYF	TGTGCCAGCAGCCCCCTAGCGGGAGGGGTAGATACGCAGTATTTT
TRBV5-5	NA	TRBJ2-5	17	NA	CASSPNRELPRRETQYF	TGTGCCAGCAGCCCTAACCGGGAACTACCACGGAGAGAGACCCAGTACTTC
TRBV28	NA	TRBJ2-7	15	NA	CASSSGANLSYEQYF	TGTGCCAGCAGTAGCGGAGCCAACCTCTCCTACGAGCAGTACTTC
TRBV28	NA	TRBJ2-2	15	TRBD2	CASSLPSGSYEELFF	TGTGCCAGCAGTTTACCTAGCGGGAGTTATGAGGAGCTGTTTTTT
TRBV7-9	few	TRBJ2-7	12	TRBD1	CASSFYRGEQYF	TGTGCCAGCAGTTTCTACAGGGGCGAGCAGTACTTC
TRBV19	NA	TRBJ1-5	13	NA	CASSTTSFQPQHF	TGTGCCAGTAGTACCACTTCCTTTCAGCCCCAGCATTTT
TRBV5-4	few	TRBJ1-4	17	TRBD1	CASSRTGGERSGEKLFF	TGTGCCAGCAGCCGGACAGGGGGCGAGAGGTCTGGGGAAAAACTGTTTTTT
TRBV28	NA	TRBJ2-7	14	TRBD1	CASRLPGQVYEQYF	TGTGCCAGCCGCCTGCCGGGACAGGTCTACGAGCAGTACTTC
TRBV2	NA	TRBJ2-7	14	TRBD2	CASGQLAGGSEQYF	TGTGCCAGCGGACAACTAGCGGGAGGATCCGAGCAGTACTTC
TRBV6-1	NA	TRBJ1-4	14	NA	CASIPRAGNEKLFF	TGTGCCAGCATCCCGAGAGCAGGGAATGAAAAACTGTTTTTT
TRBV7-2	NA	TRBJ2-3	15	TRBD2	CASSLLAGVVGTQYF	TGTGCCAGCAGCTTGCTAGCGGGAGTGGTTGGCACGCAGTATTTT
TRBV25-1	once	TRBJ1-1	13	NA	CASREAGNTEAFF	TGTGCCAGCAGGGAAGCAGGGAACACTGAAGCTTTCTTT
TRBV19	NA	TRBJ1-5	16	TRBD1	CASSKMGQGKDQPQHF	TGTGCCAGTAGTAAGATGGGACAGGGGAAGGATCAGCCCCAGCATTTT
TRBV5-1	NA	TRBJ2-4	15	NA	CASSLGGASKNIQYF	TGCGCCAGCAGCTTGGGGGGCGCCTCCAAAAACATTCAGTACTTC
TRBV7-9	few	TRBJ1-2	14	NA	CASSLAREPRFYTF	TGTGCCAGCAGCTTAGCGAGGGAGCCACGGTTCTACACCTTC
TRBV5-5	NA	TRBJ1-2	14	NA	CASSLAQSNYGYTF	TGTGCCAGCAGCTTGGCCCAGAGTAACTATGGCTACACCTTC
TRBV18	NA	TRBJ1-1	16	NA	CASSPTRGMVNTEAFF	TGTGCCAGCTCACCAACCCGAGGGATGGTGAACACTGAAGCTTTCTTT